The T cell receptor (beta chain) described here comes from a study of T cell repertoires in cytomegalovirus infection. TCRdb analysed the reads with MiXCR anew, one entry per CDR3 protein. The repertoire consists of a few hundred thousand distinct CDR3 sequences, with around two fifths occurring once and the leading ten covering around 46%. Study findings and constraints: The ex vivo response showed dominance by HLA-C-restricted CMV-specific TCR beta clonotypes.

To note about this clonotype: Its antigen is not identified.

Germline V CDR1 and CDR2: SGHTA, FQGNSA. V lost 5 bases to trimming and J lost 0 bases, with 11 bases between them. The CDR3 loop spans 16 amino acids. The rearrangement uses TRBV7-2 and TRBJ2-6, with unresolved D. Sample: cultured PBMCs, taken from culture after CMV antigen stimulation. The TCR was taken from a human donor in good health (CMV status not recorded). Some clones in this sample may be carry-over from other donors' samples. The CDR3 DNA reads TGTGCCAGCAGCCGGACCTTCAGCTCTGGGGCCAACGTCCTGACTTTC. This codes for CASSRTFSSGANVLTF. Together with reference TRBV7-2 and TRBJ2-6, the CDR3 gives the full variable domain: GAGVSQSPSNKVTEKGKDVELRCDPISGHTALYWYRQSLGQGLEFLIYFQGNSAPDKSGLPSDRFSAERTGGSVSTLTIQRTQQEDSAVYLCASSRTFSSGANVLTFGAGSRLTVL.